This TCR beta chain originates from a study of blood T cell repertoires in COVID-19 (dated by TCRdb to 2020 to 2021). For the study in its entirety: The collaborator samples originated in the United States, Italy and Spain and spanned the acute and convalescent phases of COVID-19. The prospective study material was composed of cDNA or gDNA derived from T cells, B-cell-depleted T cells, or PBMCs. The dataset comprised deeply sampled blood TCRbeta repertoires from subjects exposed to, actively infected with, or recovered from COVID-19. The repertoires were made available in a free public database intended to serve as a resource for research on the immune response to SARS-CoV-2. Samples were obtained from the ongoing ImmuneRACE study (first 160 participants) and from over 1,000 subjects provided by 6 global collaborators. Sample metadata almost always included a de-identified subject ID, COVID-19 status, age in years and sex. Where HLA class I and class II types were available, the types were taken from metadata supplied by the sample provider, not from assay-based typing.

Collaborating institutions collected whole blood in K2EDTA tubes following their own protocols. For TCRbeta analysis, collaborators shipped samples as frozen whole blood, isolated PBMCs, or DNA extracted from either of those sample types. TCRbeta CDR3 regions were amplified from genomic DNA using the immunoSEQ Assay, a bias-controlled multiplex PCR. Under the source paper's analysis protocol: Nucleated cell counts per sample were estimated from amplification of reference gene primers within the assay. To quantify the absolute abundance of each unique TCRbeta CDR3 rearrangement, sequence reads were collapsed and filtered. Productive Simpson clonality was computed per sample as the square root of Simpson's diversity index over productive rearrangements. TCRdb provides this immuneACCESS table in a form limited to in-frame rearrangements. Some clones are lacking; in checked studies, under half of them reflect an unresolved V gene, and why the rest are absent is not known. The V and J calls and clone size are taken from that table; D and trimming were inferred from the DNA. Within this sample are some 280,000 clones, with about 89% of them counted one time only. Clones ranked in the top ten supply around 12% of the sample.

This clone was seen only once. Its antigen specificity is not known. Base qualities are not recorded, but no much larger clone differs from it by a single base. On the study overall, not on this receptor specifically: The amount of clinical and demographic metadata varied by source and participant and was provided uncurated.

The germline V gene encodes CDR1 LNHDA and CDR2 SQIVND (reference sequence). The CDR3 runs 13 amino acids, cysteine and phenylalanine included. The only DNA kept is the CDR3, 39 bases in frame from the first base. Germline trimming amounts to 2 bases on V and 7 bases on J, with 1 as the count of junction bases outside the gene matches. This chain joins TRBV19 to TRBJ2-7, with 11 bases matching TRBD2. Input material: peripheral blood. This TCR was sampled from a woman aged 60-75 years with acute or convalescent COVID-19. The sequenced DNA is TGTGCCAGTAGTATAAGGACTAGCGGGGAGCAGTACTTC. This translates into CASSIRTSGEQYF.